This T cell receptor beta chain was recorded in a study of a mutant IDH1 vaccine in newly diagnosed glioma. The CDR3 contains 11 residues. CDR1 is SGHRS and CDR2 is YFSETQ in the germline V gene. V was clipped by 3 bases and J by 12 bases, with 12 bases between them. On this clone itself: As yet, its antigen is unknown.

Study outcomes and limitations: Researchers report vaccine-induced immune responses in roughly 93% of patients.

Some clones are missing from TCRdb's copy, which holds only in-frame ones; the method was immunoSEQ multiplex PCR. The repertoire holds under 60,000 clones, with 76% as singletons. Indicated time point: week 47, end of study. The content of each vaccine dose was 300 ug of mutant IDH1 20-mer peptide, and topical imiquimod accompanied it. The study enrolled donors with new WHO grade 3 or 4 IDH1-mutant, ATRX-lost astrocytomas. Source: PBMCs, taken from a glioma patient whose treatment included an IDH1 peptide vaccine. This chain uses TRBV5-1 with TRBJ1-1, with D maybe TRBD1 (6 bases). The source is a woman between 40 and 50 years old with glioma. Some clones in this sample may be carry-over from other donors' samples. CDR3 protein: CASSSNRATFF. Here the CDR3 DNA reads TGCGCCAGCAGCTCGAACAGGGCGACTTTCTTT.